These 29 T cell receptor beta chains were all obtained from the same sample, sequenced in a study of blood T cell repertoires in COVID-19 (dated by TCRdb to the early 2020s). Library preparation employed the immunoSEQ multiplex PCR assay. Here the immuneACCESS table is served through TCRdb, limited to in-frame sequences with V and J called. Missing clones are a known gap in these copies; in checked studies unresolved V genes cover under half, and the rest lacks a known reason. Across this sample there are some 94,000 clones, with about four fifths seen only once. The biggest ten clones account for under 2% of the sample. Input material: peripheral blood. Every receptor here comes from a man in his 70s with active or convalescent COVID-19.

The chain joins TRBV7-8 to TRBJ1-2; D not certain. Trimming left V 1 base short and J 0 bases short, with 6 bases between. The CDR3 is 14 amino acids. The V gene's germline CDR1 is SGHVS and CDR2 FQNEAQ. The CDR3 sequence: CASSLDSPNYGYTF. CDR3 nucleotides: TGTGCCAGCAGCTTAGATAGCCCTAACTATGGCTACACCTTC.

This clone showed up just a few times. J is TRBJ2-5 and V is TRBV5-4, with 9 bases that match TRBD1. This CDR3 is 16 amino acids long. Germline-derived CDR1 and CDR2 are SGHNT and YYREEE (reference sequence). With V trimmed by 4 bases and J by 5 bases, 12 bases remained unmatched. Here the CDR3 DNA reads TGTGCCAGCAGCCCTACCACGGGACAGGGCGGGGAGACCCAGTACTTC. Translation: CASSPTTGQGGETQYF.

This sequence joins TRBV7-9 and TRBJ2-5, with D unclear. V was trimmed by 5 bases and J by 4 bases, leaving 8 bases between them. The CDR3 has 12 amino acids. From germline, CDR1 is SEHNR and CDR2 FQNEAQ (reference sequence). The CDR3 DNA sequence: TGTGCCAGCAGCCCAAGCTCAGAGACCCAGTACTTC. Its translation: CASSPSSETQYF.

The V call is TRBV3-1 (or the pseudogene TRBV3-2), the J call TRBJ2-4; TRBD1 agrees at 8 bases. This CDR3 spans 20 amino acids. Trimming at V came to 0 bases and at J to 2 bases, leaving 15 bases not matched to a gene. Germline V CDR1 and CDR2: LGHDT, YNNKEL (reference sequence). CDR3 sequence reads: CASSQDIRQGSAKTKNIQYF. The DNA for the CDR3 is TGTGCCAGCAGCCAAGATATAAGACAGGGGTCGGCAAAAACCAAAAACATTCAGTACTTC.

There are a few counts of this clone. This chain links TRBV30 with TRBJ1-6, with D uncertain. With 0 bases removed from V and 8 bases from J, the gap between germline ends came to 17 bases. CDR1 and CDR2 (germline): GTSNPN, SVGIG (reference sequence). CDR3 length: 16 amino acids. The CDR3 region is CAWSVPPWKRDSPLHF. The CDR3 region has the DNA TGTGCCTGGAGTGTACCTCCCTGGAAGAGGGATTCACCCCTCCACTTT.

CDR3 coding DNA: TGTGCCAGCAGCATTGCCGGGGTCTCTGGCTACACCTTC. It encodes CASSIAGVSGYTF. The chain is built from TRBV5-4 and TRBJ1-2; D gene ambiguous. The CDR3 length is 13 residues. Trimming shortened V by 4 bases and J by 7 bases, and 14 bases separated the two germline ends. In germline, CDR1 is SGHNT, CDR2 YYREEE (reference sequence).

A word on this clone: Other DNA sequences of this sample code for an identical CDR3. This sequence joins TRBV18 and TRBJ2-7, with 7 bases that match TRBD1. J gave up 2 bases and V 3 bases, and 4 bases lay outside the gene matches. Germline V gene data show CDR1 as KGHSH and CDR2 as LQKENI. The CDR3 length is 14 residues. This chain's CDR3 is CASSPRQGAYEQYF. The CDR3 region has the DNA TGTGCCAGCTCACCCCGGCAGGGGGCCTACGAGCAGTACTTC.

The gene calls are TRBV19 and TRBJ2-3; D may be TRBD2 (6 bases). The V end was cut by 5 bases, the J end by 4 bases, with 16 bases between. The CDR3 runs 15 residues. Germline V CDR1 and CDR2: LNHDA, SQIVND (reference sequence). The CDR3 coding sequence is TGTGCCAGTAGTTCCCCTTCGGCTAGCGCAGATACGCAGTATTTT. Encoded protein: CASSSPSASADTQYF.

This chain connects TRBV11-1 to TRBJ1-1, with D unresolved. V lost 3 bases and J lost 0, with 5 bases in between. The length of the CDR3 is 13 residues. In germline, CDR1 is SGHAT, CDR2 FQDESV (reference sequence). In DNA, the CDR3 is TGTGCCAGCAGCTTGCTAGTGAACACTGAAGCTTTCTTT. Protein product: CASSLLVNTEAFF.

The chain employs TRBV12-3 or TRBV12-4 and TRBJ2-7; 7 nucleotides match TRBD1. The CDR3 consists of 13 residues. J lost 4 bases, V lost 5 bases, and 5 bases had no gene match. The CDR3 coding sequence is TGTGCCAGCAGTCACGGGACAGTTTACGAGCAGTACTTC. It encodes CASSHGTVYEQYF.

The gene calls are TRBV7-2 and TRBJ1-2, with 7 nucleotides matching TRBD1. This CDR3 region has 16 residues. Per germline, CDR1 SGHTA and CDR2 FQGNSA. Trimming took 1 base from V and 0 from J; bases not matched to a gene: 5. The chain's CDR3 is CASSLEGTVPNYGYTF. CDR3 coding DNA: TGTGCCAGCAGCTTAGAGGGGACAGTACCTAACTATGGCTACACCTTC.

The J gene is TRBJ1-1, the V gene TRBV2; weak D call: TRBD1 (5 bases). Germline V gene sequence: CDR1 SNHLY, CDR2 FYNNEI. This CDR3 region has 16 residues. Trimming left V 5 bases short and J 1 base short, with 17 bases between. CDR3 amino acids: CASSLIRQWENTEAFF. The CDR3 DNA is TGTGCCAGCAGTTTAATACGACAGTGGGAGAACACTGAAGCTTTCTTT.

This clone turned up a few times. This rearrangement joins TRBV7-9 to TRBJ2-7; 7 nucleotides align to TRBD1. The CDR3 is 14 amino acids. Germline CDR1 SEHNR, CDR2 FQNEAQ (reference sequence). Losses at the gene ends were 5 bases for V and 4 bases for J; bases not matched to a gene: 8. For the CDR3, the DNA is TGTGCCAGCAGCAAAGCCGGGACAGCTTACGAGCAGTACTTC. Translation gives CASSKAGTAYEQYF.

This chain joins TRBV7-2 and TRBJ2-3; 9 bases line up with TRBD1. The CDR3 spans 17 residues. CDR1 and CDR2 (germline): SGHTA, FQGNSA. The V and J ends lost 4 bases and 3 bases, in that order; junction bases with no gene match: 11. CDR3 sequence (DNA): TGTGCCAGCAGCTCTACATCCGGGACAGGGAGGACAGATACGCAGTATTTT. Translating it yields CASSSTSGTGRTDTQYF.

The genes are TRBV5-1 and TRBJ1-6; possibly TRBD1 for D (6 bases). This CDR3 contains 16 residues. V was shortened by 2 bases and J by 0 bases, with 9 bases between the two germline ends. CDR1 and CDR2 (germline): SGHRS, YFSETQ. In DNA, the CDR3 is TGCGCCAGCAGCTTCCAGGGGAGCTCCTATAATTCACCCCTCCACTTT. Encoded protein: CASSFQGSSYNSPLHF.

The chain is built from TRBV7-9 and TRBJ1-1; 8 bases are a match to TRBD1. From germline, CDR1 is SEHNR and CDR2 FQNEAQ (reference sequence). There are 16 residues in the CDR3. Unmatched junction bases numbered 12, after V lost 5 bases and J lost 4 bases. The CDR3 bases are TGTGCCAGCAGCCCCTACCGGGACAGGTATGGCACTGAAGCTTTCTTT. It is translated as CASSPYRDRYGTEAFF.

The CDR3 is CASSTPLGAGGRTDTQYF. CDR3 DNA: TGTGCCAGTAGTACGCCCCTCGGGGCGGGGGGGCGCACAGATACGCAGTATTTT. V and J are TRBV19 and TRBJ2-3; TRBD2 matches 9 bases. After removal of 4 bases from V and 1 base from J, the junction contained 12 bases not matched to a gene. CDR1 and CDR2 from the germline V gene are LNHDA and SQIVND (reference sequence). This CDR3 spans 18 amino acids.

The rearrangement uses TRBV30 and TRBJ1-5, with 8 bases lining up with TRBD1. CDR1 is GTSNPN, CDR2 SVGIG, per germline (reference sequence). V shed 4 bases and J 4 bases; nucleotides not matched to a gene: 12. The CDR3 totals 16 residues. The DNA of the CDR3 is TGTGCCTGGAAAGGACAGGGCCACTCGGGAAATCAGCCCCAGCATTTT. Amino acid sequence: CAWKGQGHSGNQPQHF.

The chain is built from TRBV19 and TRBJ2-5, with 7 bases lining up with TRBD2. Germline lookup yields CDR1 LNHDA and CDR2 SQIVND (reference sequence). J lost 7 bases, V lost 3 bases, and 5 bases had no gene match. The CDR3 consists of 13 residues. CDR3: CASSIPGEGTQYF. CDR3 nucleotide sequence: TGTGCCAGTAGTATCCCCGGGGAGGGGACCCAGTACTTC.

The CDR3 here is CATSRTGGAGELFF. The CDR3 nucleotides read TGTGCCACCAGCAGAACAGGGGGCGCGGGGGAGCTGTTTTTT. V gene TRBV15 combines with J gene TRBJ2-2; 9 bases fit TRBD1. Germline values: CDR1 LNHNV, CDR2 YYDKDF (reference sequence). Trimming at V came to 2 bases and at J to 8 bases, leaving 3 bases not matched to a gene. The CDR3 has 14 amino acids.

The chain is built from TRBV6-2 or TRBV6-3 and TRBJ1-2, with TRBD1 matching over 8 bases. V shed 5 bases, J shed 3 bases, and the junction held 2 bases outside the gene matches. Germline CDR1 reads MNHEY; CDR2 reads SVGEGT. There are 13 residues in the CDR3. CDR3 region: CASSQTGDYGYTF. The CDR3 DNA sequence: TGTGCCAGCAGTCAGACAGGGGACTATGGCTACACCTTC.

This rearrangement joins TRBV28 to TRBJ2-7; TRBD2 matches at 8 bases. Germline loops: CDR1 MDHEN, CDR2 SYDVKM. This CDR3 has 17 residues. The J segment lost 4 bases and the V segment lost 3 bases, leaving 14 bases of the junction unmatched. The CDR3: CASSFPRRGGSPYEQYF. The CDR3 DNA sequence: TGTGCCAGCAGTTTTCCCCGCCGGGGGGGGTCCCCGTACGAGCAGTACTTC.

This chain links TRBV4-3 with TRBJ2-3, with a possible D match to TRBD2 (7 bases). The ends were cut back, 3 bases at V and 4 bases at J, with 20 bases in the middle. This CDR3 spans 17 amino acids. Germline loops: CDR1 LGHNA, CDR2 YSLEER. The CDR3 sequence: CASSQQARGGGSDTQYF. The CDR3 DNA reads as TGCGCCAGCAGCCAGCAAGCCCGCGGGGGCGGATCAGATACGCAGTATTTT.

The V call is TRBV5-1, the J call TRBJ1-2; tentatively, D is TRBD1 (5 bases). Germline-derived CDR1 and CDR2 are SGHRS and YFSETQ. CDR3 length: 16 residues. The germline V and J ends were trimmed by 3 bases and 1 base, with 16 bases remaining between them. The DNA for the CDR3 is TGCGCCAGCAGCTCGCACGAGACAGATTATAACTATGGCTACACCTTC. Protein sequence: CASSSHETDYNYGYTF. Full variable domain (outside the CDR3, taken from reference TRBV5-1 and TRBJ1-2): KAGVTQTPRYLIKTRGQQVTLSCSPISGHRSVSWYQQTPGQGLQFLFEYFSETQRNKGNFPGRFSGRQFSNSRSEMNVSTLELGDSALYLCASSSHETDYNYGYTFGSGTRLTVV.

This chain connects TRBV5-8 to TRBJ1-2; TRBD1 matches 11 bases. Germline V lookup: CDR1 SGHTS, CDR2 YDEGEE. The trim removed 3 bases at V and 5 bases at J, leaving 3 bases unmatched. The CDR3 length is 14 residues. CDR3 in amino acids: CASSWTGGTYGYTF. The CDR3 DNA is TGTGCCAGCAGCTGGACAGGGGGCACTTATGGCTACACCTTC.

This rearrangement joins TRBV18 to TRBJ2-1, with 8 nucleotides matching TRBD1. The germline gives CDR1 KGHSH, CDR2 LQKENI. V dropped 4 bases and J dropped 5; count of bases not matched to a gene: 10. The CDR3 extends over 16 amino acids. The CDR3, as DNA: TGTGCCAGCTCACTCGGTCAGGGGGCATATGACAATGAGCAGTTCTTC. Translation: CASSLGQGAYDNEQFF.

DNA of the CDR3: TGTGCCAGCTCACCCGACAGATTCAGCAATCAGCCCCAGCATTTT. This gives the protein CASSPDRFSNQPQHF. V is TRBV18 and J is TRBJ1-5, with TRBD1 as a possible D gene (5 bases). This CDR3 is built from 15 residues. The V gene's germline CDR1 is KGHSH and CDR2 LQKENI. Trimming left V 3 bases short and J 1 base short, with 10 bases between.

This chain joins TRBV28 and TRBJ1-4, with D perhaps TRBD1 (6 bases). Trimming removed 4 bases at V and 5 bases at J, with 17 bases between. Germline CDR1 MDHEN, CDR2 SYDVKM. The CDR3 is 16 residues long. The CDR3 sequence is CASSSQGPLDNEKLFF. In nucleotides, the CDR3 is TGTGCCAGCAGTTCCCAGGGGCCGCTCGACAATGAAAAACTGTTTTTT.

The V gene is TRBV5-1, the J gene TRBJ2-3; perhaps TRBD1 as D (6 bases). The germline V gene encodes CDR1 SGHRS and CDR2 YFSETQ. Trimming removed 3 bases at V and 6 bases at J, with 11 bases between. CDR3 length: 13 amino acids. The CDR3 bases are TGCGCCAGCAGCTCGCCAGGGGAGGATACGCAGTATTTT. This sequence encodes CASSSPGEDTQYF.